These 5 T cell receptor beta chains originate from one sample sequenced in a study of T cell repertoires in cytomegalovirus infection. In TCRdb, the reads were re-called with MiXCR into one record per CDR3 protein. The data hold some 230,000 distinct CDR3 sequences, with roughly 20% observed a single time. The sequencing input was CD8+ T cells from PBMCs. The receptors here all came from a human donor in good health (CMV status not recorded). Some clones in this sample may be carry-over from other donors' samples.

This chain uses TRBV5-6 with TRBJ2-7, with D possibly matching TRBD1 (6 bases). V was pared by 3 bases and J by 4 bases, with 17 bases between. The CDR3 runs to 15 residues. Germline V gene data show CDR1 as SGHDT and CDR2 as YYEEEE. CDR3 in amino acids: CASSYLLQGKYEQYF. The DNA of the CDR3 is TGTGCCAGCAGCTACTTACTGCAGGGGAAATACGAGCAGTACTTC.

CDR3 residues: CASSPSGPQDGYTF. The CDR3 nucleotides are TGTGCCAGCAGCCCATCCGGGCCCCAGGATGGCTACACCTTC. This chain uses TRBV7-3 with TRBJ1-2; D not resolved. V lost 5 bases and J 6 bases, leaving 16 bases between the germline ends. Germline V CDR1 and CDR2: SGHTA, FQGTGA. The CDR3 sequence is 14 residues long. Supplemented by reference TRBV7-3 and TRBJ1-2, the full variable domain reads GAGVSQTPSNKVTEKGKYVELRCDPISGHTALYWYRQSLGQGPEFLIYFQGTGAADDSGLPNDRFFAVRPEGSVSTLKIQRTERGDSAVYLCASSPSGPQDGYTFGSGTRLTVV.

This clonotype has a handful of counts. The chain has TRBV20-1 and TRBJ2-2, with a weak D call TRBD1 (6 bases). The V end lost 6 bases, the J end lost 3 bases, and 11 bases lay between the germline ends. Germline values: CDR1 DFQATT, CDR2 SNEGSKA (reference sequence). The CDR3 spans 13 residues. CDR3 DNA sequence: TGCAGTGCCCACAGGGATCACACCGGGGAGCTGTTTTTT. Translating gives CSAHRDHTGELFF.

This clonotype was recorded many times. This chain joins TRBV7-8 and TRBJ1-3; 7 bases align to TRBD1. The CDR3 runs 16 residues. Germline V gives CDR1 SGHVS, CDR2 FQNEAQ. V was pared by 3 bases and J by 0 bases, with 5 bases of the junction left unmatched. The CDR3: CASSLETGSSGNTIYF. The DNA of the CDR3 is TGTGCCAGCAGCTTGGAGACAGGGAGCTCTGGAAACACCATATATTTT.

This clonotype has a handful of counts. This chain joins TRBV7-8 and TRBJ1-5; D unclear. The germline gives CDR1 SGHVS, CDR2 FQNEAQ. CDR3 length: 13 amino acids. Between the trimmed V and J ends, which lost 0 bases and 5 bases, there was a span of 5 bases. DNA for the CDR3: TGTGCCAGCAGCTTAGCGTTAGATCAGCCCCAGCATTTT. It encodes CASSLALDQPQHF. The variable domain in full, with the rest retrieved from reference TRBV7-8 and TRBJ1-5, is GAGVSQSPRYKVAKRGQDVALRCDPISGHVSLFWYQQALGQGPEFLTYFQNEAQLDKSGLPSDRFFAERPEGSVSTLKIQRTQQEDSAVYLCASSLALDQPQHFGDGTRLSIL.